Listed below are T cell receptor beta chains from one sample, sequenced in a study of cytomegalovirus exposure and HLA in healthy donors. TCRdb keeps only in-frame clones here, not all; method: immunoSEQ multiplex PCR. This table holds just over 150,000 clones, about three quarters found once. Sequenced material: PBMCs. The receptors here all came from a woman between 50 and 59 years old in good health and CMV-seropositive. The CDR3 runs from the conserved cysteine through the conserved F or W. The D gene is left open where the match is weak. Clone size is stated in some rows and not others, as once, few, many or a class when expanded.

j_call v_call d_call clone_size cdr3_aa cdr3_nt
TRBJ1-5 TRBV19 TRBD1 once CASSIGNSGGQPQHF TGTGCCAGTAGTATTGGCAACTCAGGGGGCCAGCCCCAGCATTTT
TRBJ2-5 TRBV19 NA NA CASSMRHLQETQYF TGTGCCAGTAGTATGAGACACCTCCAAGAGACCCAGTACTTC
TRBJ2-2 TRBV18 NA NA CASSPGVFGMTGELFF TGTGCCAGCTCACCGGGCGTTTTCGGTATGACCGGGGAGCTGTTTTTT
TRBJ1-1 TRBV28 NA NA CASSFPGNTEAFF TGTGCCAGCAGTTTTCCCGGGAACACTGAAGCTTTCTTT
TRBJ2-1 TRBV5-1 TRBD2 NA CASSPSTSGVYNEQFF TGCGCCAGCAGCCCGTCTACTAGCGGGGTTTACAATGAGCAGTTCTTC
TRBJ2-5 TRBV11-2 NA once CASSLGGQETQYF TGTGCCAGCAGCTTAGGCGGACAAGAGACCCAGTACTTC
TRBJ1-6 TRBV29-1 NA once CSVGDIYNSPLHF TGCAGCGTTGGTGACATATATAATTCACCCCTCCACTTT
TRBJ1-1 TRBV4-1 NA NA CASSPERQGLGAFF TGCGCCAGCAGCCCAGAGAGGCAGGGGCTCGGAGCTTTCTTT
TRBJ1-1 TRBV21-1 NA NA CASSRLPGQGVGNTEAFF TGTGCCAGCAGCAGACTACCGGGACAGGGGGTGGGGAACACTGAAGCTTTCTTT
TRBJ1-5 TRBV10-2 NA NA CASSDRVGNQPQHF TGCGCCAGCAGTGACAGGGTGGGGAATCAGCCCCAGCATTTT
TRBJ2-2 TRBV4-3 NA NA CASSQSGGVDTGELFF TGCGCCAGCAGCCAATCCGGAGGGGTGGACACCGGGGAGCTGTTTTTT
TRBJ2-7 TRBV23-1 NA NA CASSPSGVGPPGEQYF TGCGCCAGCAGTCCCTCCGGGGTAGGGCCCCCGGGGGAGCAGTACTTC
TRBJ2-3 TRBV27 TRBD2 NA CASRGGVVSTDTQYF TGTGCCAGCCGTGGGGGGGTGGTATCGACAGATACGCAGTATTTT
TRBJ2-7 TRBV7-9 NA NA CASSRDSSDYEQYF TGTGCCAGCAGCCGAGACTCGTCAGACTACGAGCAGTACTTC
TRBJ2-5 TRBV7-9 NA once CASSLESSFQETQYF TGTGCCAGCAGCTTAGAGTCGAGCTTCCAAGAGACCCAGTACTTC
TRBJ2-5 TRBV29-1 NA NA CSVAPAGSGETQYF TGCAGCGTAGCCCCGGCGGGCTCAGGAGAGACCCAGTACTTC
TRBJ2-3 TRBV9 NA NA CASSVEGGDYTDTQYF TGTGCCAGCAGCGTAGAGGGCGGGGATTACACAGATACGCAGTATTTT
TRBJ2-1 TRBV7-2 NA NA CASSQGRDNEQFF TGTGCCAGCAGCCAGGGCCGAGACAATGAGCAGTTCTTC
TRBJ2-7 TRBV2 NA few CASSVYYRYEQYF TGTGCCAGCAGTGTATACTACCGGTACGAGCAGTACTTC
TRBJ2-2 TRBV2 TRBD1 NA CASHLQGANTGELFF TGTGCCAGCCACTTACAGGGGGCAAACACCGGGGAGCTGTTTTTT
TRBJ2-3 TRBV7-9 TRBD2 NA CASSFGGGSTDTQYF TGTGCCAGCAGCTTTGGGGGGGGTAGCACAGATACGCAGTATTTT
TRBJ2-3 TRBV5-1 NA once CASSLGQGLSTDTQYF TGCGCCAGCAGCTTGGGGCAGGGCCTAAGCACAGATACGCAGTATTTT
TRBJ2-4 TRBV13 TRBD1 NA CASSLGVGRGLAKNIQYF TGTGCCAGCAGCTTAGGCGTTGGCAGGGGGCTAGCCAAAAACATTCAGTACTTC
TRBJ2-1 TRBV6-4 TRBD2 NA CASSLAGELSNEQFF TGTGCCAGCAGTCTAGCGGGGGAATTGAGCAATGAGCAGTTCTTC
TRBJ1-2 TRBV11-2 NA NA CASSSQDYGYTF TGTGCCAGCAGCTCACAGGACTATGGCTACACCTTC
TRBJ1-2 TRBV7-2 NA NA CASSLVGGGGYTF TGTGCCAGCAGCTTAGTTGGGGGCGGGGGCTACACCTTC
TRBJ2-4 TRBV28 TRBD2 once CASRTSGRIQYF TGTGCCAGCAGGACTAGCGGGCGCATTCAGTACTTC
TRBJ1-5 TRBV15 TRBD1 NA CATSRDAGGQPQHF TGTGCCACCAGCAGAGACGCAGGGGGACAGCCCCAGCATTTT
TRBJ1-2 TRBV4-1 NA NA CASSQGPAANYGYTF TGCGCCAGCAGCCAAGGTCCGGCGGCTAACTATGGCTACACCTTC
TRBJ2-1 TRBV6-5 NA once CASSYSKSGSNEQFF TGTGCCAGCAGTTACTCGAAATCCGGGAGTAATGAGCAGTTCTTC
TRBJ2-1 TRBV7-2 TRBD1 NA CASSFLPGQKYNEQFF TGTGCCAGCAGCTTCCTCCCGGGACAGAAGTACAATGAGCAGTTCTTC
TRBJ1-2 TRBV18 NA NA CASSPSDTAAGARGYTF TGTGCCAGCTCACCTTCCGACACTGCCGCGGGGGCGAGGGGCTACACCTTC
TRBJ2-2 TRBV2 NA NA CASKAAGELFF TGTGCCAGCAAGGCGGCCGGGGAGCTGTTTTTT
TRBJ2-2 TRBV7-3 TRBD2 NA CASSLGGGVPGELFF TGTGCCAGCAGCTTAGGGGGAGGGGTTCCCGGGGAGCTGTTTTTT
TRBJ2-2 TRBV6-1 NA NA CASSHEWSGELFF TGTGCCAGCAGTCACGAATGGAGCGGGGAGCTGTTTTTT
TRBJ2-7 TRBV7-2 NA NA CASSSGAYEQYF TGTGCCAGCAGCTCGGGAGCCTACGAGCAGTACTTC
TRBJ2-3 TRBV19 TRBD2 NA CASSIRSGRGAMDTQYF TGTGCCAGTAGTATCAGATCGGGGCGGGGGGCAATGGATACGCAGTATTTT
TRBJ1-1 TRBV2 NA NA CASRPGVGGRTEAFF TGTGCCAGCCGACCCGGGGTGGGGGGACGCACTGAAGCTTTCTTT
TRBJ2-3 TRBV4-1 TRBD2 NA CASSLRTSGSIGGFGDTQYF TGCGCCAGCAGCCTCCGGACTAGCGGGAGTATTGGGGGGTTCGGGGATACGCAGTATTTT
TRBJ1-6 TRBV7-9 NA NA CASSQLNSPLHF TGTGCCAGCAGCCAACTAAATTCACCCCTCCACTTT
TRBJ1-3 TRBV19 NA NA CASSPGSFGTIYF TGTGCCAGTAGTCCCGGGTCCTTCGGCACCATATATTTT